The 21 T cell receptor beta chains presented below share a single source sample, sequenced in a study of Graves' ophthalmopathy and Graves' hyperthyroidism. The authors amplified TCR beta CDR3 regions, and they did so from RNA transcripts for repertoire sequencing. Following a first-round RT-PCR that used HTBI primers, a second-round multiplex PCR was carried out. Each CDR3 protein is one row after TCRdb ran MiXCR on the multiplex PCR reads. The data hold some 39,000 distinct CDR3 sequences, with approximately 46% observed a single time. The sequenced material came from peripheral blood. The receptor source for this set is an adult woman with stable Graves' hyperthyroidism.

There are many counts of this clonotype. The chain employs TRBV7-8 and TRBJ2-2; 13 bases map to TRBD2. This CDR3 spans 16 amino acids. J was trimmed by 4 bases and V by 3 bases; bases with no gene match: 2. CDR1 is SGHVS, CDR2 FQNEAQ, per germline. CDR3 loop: CASSFTSGRVTGELFF. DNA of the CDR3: TGTGCCAGCAGCTTCACTAGCGGGAGGGTCACCGGGGAGCTGTTTTTT.

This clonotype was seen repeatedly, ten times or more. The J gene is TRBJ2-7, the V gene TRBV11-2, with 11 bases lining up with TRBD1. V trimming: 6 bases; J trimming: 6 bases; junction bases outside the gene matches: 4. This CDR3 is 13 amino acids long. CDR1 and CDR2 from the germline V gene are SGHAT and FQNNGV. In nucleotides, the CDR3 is TGTGCCAGCAGAGGACAGGGGGCAGGCGAGCAGTACTTC. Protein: CASRGQGAGEQYF.

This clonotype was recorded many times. The CDR3 here is CAGYREENTGELFF. The CDR3 nucleotides read TGTGCCGGCTACAGGGAGGAGAACACCGGGGAGCTGTTTTTT. This chain uses TRBV7-9 with TRBJ2-2; either TRBD1 or TRBD2 may fit D (6 bases each). The CDR3 runs to 14 residues. Trimming removed 11 bases from V and 1 base from J, with 14 bases in between. Germline assignment: CDR1 SEHNR and CDR2 FQNEAQ (reference sequence).

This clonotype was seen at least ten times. The CDR3, as DNA: TGTGCCAGCAGTCATCAAGGGCGGAACTATGGCTACACCTTC. Protein sequence: CASSHQGRNYGYTF. This chain links TRBV28 with TRBJ1-2; D gene uncertain. The germline CDR1 and CDR2 sequences are MDHEN and SYDVKM. Trimming removed 5 bases from V and 2 bases from J, with 12 bases in between. This CDR3 has 14 residues.

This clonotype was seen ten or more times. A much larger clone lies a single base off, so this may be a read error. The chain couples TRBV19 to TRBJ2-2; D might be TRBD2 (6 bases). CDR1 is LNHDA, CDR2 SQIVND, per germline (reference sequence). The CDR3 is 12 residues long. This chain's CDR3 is CAAAGWTGELFF. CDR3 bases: TGTGCTGCGGCGGGATGGACCGGGGAGCTGTTTTTT.

The CDR3 DNA reads TGTGCCAGCAGTGGGACAGGGACCTACGGCTACACCTTC. Residues: CASSGTGTYGYTF. The rearrangement uses TRBV25-1 and TRBJ1-2, with 8 bases identical to TRBD1. The V and J ends lost 4 bases and 8 bases, in that order; junction bases with no gene match: 6. Germline V gene sequence: CDR1 MGHDK, CDR2 SYGVNS. The CDR3 runs to 13 residues.

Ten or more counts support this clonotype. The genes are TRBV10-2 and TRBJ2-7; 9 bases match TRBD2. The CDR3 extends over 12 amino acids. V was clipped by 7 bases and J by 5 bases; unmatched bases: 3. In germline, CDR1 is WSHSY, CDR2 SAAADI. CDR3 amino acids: CASMGLAHEQYF. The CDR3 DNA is TGCGCCAGCATGGGACTAGCCCACGAGCAGTACTTC.

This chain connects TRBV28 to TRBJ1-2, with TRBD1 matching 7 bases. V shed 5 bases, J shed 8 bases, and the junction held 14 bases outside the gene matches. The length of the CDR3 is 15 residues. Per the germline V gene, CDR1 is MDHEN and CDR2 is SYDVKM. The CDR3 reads CASSPLGGGAAGYTF. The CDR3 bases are TGTGCCAGCAGTCCCCTGGGAGGGGGCGCGGCAGGCTACACCTTC.

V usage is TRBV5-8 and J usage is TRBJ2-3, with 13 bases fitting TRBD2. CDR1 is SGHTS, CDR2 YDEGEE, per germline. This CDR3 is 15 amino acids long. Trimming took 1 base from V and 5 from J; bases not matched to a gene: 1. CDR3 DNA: TGTGCCAGCAGCTTGACTAGCGGGAGGGGAGATACGCAGTATTTT. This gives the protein CASSLTSGRGDTQYF. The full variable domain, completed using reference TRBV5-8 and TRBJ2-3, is EAGVTQSPTHLIKTRGQQATLRCSPISGHTSVYWYQQALGLGLQFLLWYDEGEERNRGNFPPRFSGRQFPNYSSELNVNALELEDSALYLCASSLTSGRGDTQYFGPGTRLTVL.

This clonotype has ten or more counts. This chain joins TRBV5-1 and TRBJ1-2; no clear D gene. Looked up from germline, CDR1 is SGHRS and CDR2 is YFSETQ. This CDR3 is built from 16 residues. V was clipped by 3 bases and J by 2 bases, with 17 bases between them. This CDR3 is CASSYQQFDANYGYTF. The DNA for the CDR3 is TGCGCCAGCAGCTACCAACAATTCGACGCAAACTATGGCTACACCTTC. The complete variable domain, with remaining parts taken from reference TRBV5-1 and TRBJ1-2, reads KAGVTQTPRYLIKTRGQQVTLSCSPISGHRSVSWYQQTPGQGLQFLFEYFSETQRNKGNFPGRFSGRQFSNSRSEMNVSTLELGDSALYLCASSYQQFDANYGYTFGSGTRLTVV.

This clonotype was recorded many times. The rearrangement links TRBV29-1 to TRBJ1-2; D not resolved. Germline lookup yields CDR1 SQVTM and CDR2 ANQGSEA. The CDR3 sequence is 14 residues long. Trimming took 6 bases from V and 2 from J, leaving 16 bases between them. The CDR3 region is CSVAQGPRNYGYTF. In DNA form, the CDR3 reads TGCAGCGTGGCCCAAGGACCGCGCAACTATGGCTACACCTTC. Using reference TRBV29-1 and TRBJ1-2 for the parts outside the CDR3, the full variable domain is SAVISQKPSRDICQRGTSLTIQCQVDSQVTMMFWYRQQPGQSLTLIATANQGSEATYESGFVIDKFPISRPNLTFSTLTVSNMSPEDSSIYLCSVAQGPRNYGYTFGSGTRLTVV.

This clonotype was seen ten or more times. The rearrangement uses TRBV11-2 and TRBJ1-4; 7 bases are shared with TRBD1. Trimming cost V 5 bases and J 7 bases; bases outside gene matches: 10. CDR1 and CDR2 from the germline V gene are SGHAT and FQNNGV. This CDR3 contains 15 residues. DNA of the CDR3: TGTGCCAGCAGCATAGGGGGCAATGCGGGTGAAAAACTGTTTTTT. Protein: CASSIGGNAGEKLFF.

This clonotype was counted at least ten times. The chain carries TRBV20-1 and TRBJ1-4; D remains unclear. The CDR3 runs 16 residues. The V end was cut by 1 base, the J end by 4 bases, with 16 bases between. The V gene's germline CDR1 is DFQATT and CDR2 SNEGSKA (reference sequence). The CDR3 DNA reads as TGCAGTGCTAGAGCGTTTAAGACGAGCAATAATGAAAAACTGTTTTTT. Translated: CSARAFKTSNNEKLFF.

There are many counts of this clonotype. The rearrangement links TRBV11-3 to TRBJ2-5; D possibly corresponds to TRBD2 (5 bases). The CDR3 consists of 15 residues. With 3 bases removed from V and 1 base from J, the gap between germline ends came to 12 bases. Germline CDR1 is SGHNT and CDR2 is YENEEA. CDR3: CASSFRTGPQETQYF. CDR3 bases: TGTGCCAGCAGCTTCCGGACTGGACCCCAAGAGACCCAGTACTTC.

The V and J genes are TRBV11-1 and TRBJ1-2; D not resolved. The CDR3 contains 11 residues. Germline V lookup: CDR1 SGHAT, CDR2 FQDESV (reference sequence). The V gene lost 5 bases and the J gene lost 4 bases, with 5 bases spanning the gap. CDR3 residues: CASSGVYGYTF. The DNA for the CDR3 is TGTGCCAGCAGCGGAGTCTATGGCTACACCTTC.

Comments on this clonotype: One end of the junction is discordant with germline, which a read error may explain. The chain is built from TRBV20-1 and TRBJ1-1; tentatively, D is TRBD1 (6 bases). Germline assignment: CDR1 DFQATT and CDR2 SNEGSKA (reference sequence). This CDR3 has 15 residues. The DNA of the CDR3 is TGCAGTACTAGGGATGCCGGGGGCGAGAACACTGAAGCTTTCTTT. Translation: CSTRDAGGENTEAFF.

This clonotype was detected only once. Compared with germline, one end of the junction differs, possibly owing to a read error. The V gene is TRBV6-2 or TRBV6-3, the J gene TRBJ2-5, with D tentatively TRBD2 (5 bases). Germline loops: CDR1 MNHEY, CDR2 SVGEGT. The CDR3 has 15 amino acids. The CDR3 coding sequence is TGTGCCAGCAGTTACTCGACGTCGGGATCGGAGACCCAGCACTTC. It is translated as CASSYSTSGSETQHF.

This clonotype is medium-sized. CDR3 sequence: CSVDTGLSSYEQYF. DNA for the CDR3: TGCAGCGTTGATACGGGACTCAGCTCCTACGAGCAGTACTTC. V gene TRBV29-1 combines with J gene TRBJ2-7, with a tentative D call TRBD2 (6 bases). V lost 3 bases and J 0 bases, leaving 12 bases between the germline ends. Germline V gene lookup returns CDR1 SQVTM and CDR2 ANQGSEA. This CDR3 is 14 amino acids long.

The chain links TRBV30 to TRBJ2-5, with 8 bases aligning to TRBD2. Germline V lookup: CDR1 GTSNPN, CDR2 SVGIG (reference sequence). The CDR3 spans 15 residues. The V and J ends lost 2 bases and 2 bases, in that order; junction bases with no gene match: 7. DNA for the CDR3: TGTGCCTGGAGTCTGTCGGGACTAGGACAAGAGACCCAGTACTTC. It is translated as CAWSLSGLGQETQYF.

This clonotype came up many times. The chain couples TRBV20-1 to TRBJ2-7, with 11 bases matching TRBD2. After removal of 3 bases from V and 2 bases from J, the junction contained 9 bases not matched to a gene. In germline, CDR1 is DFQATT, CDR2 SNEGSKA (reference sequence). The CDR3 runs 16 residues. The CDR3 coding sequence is TGCAGTGCTAGGGGGGGACTAGCGGTCCATACCTACGAGCAGTACTTC. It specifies CSARGGLAVHTYEQYF.

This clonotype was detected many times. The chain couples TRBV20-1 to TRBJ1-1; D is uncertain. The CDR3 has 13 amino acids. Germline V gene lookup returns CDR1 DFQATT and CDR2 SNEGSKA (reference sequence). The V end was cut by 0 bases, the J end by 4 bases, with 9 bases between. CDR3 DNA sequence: TGCAGTGCTAGAGATTGGGGAGGCACTGAAGCTTTCTTT. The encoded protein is CSARDWGGTEAFF.